These 31 T cell receptor beta chains were all obtained from the same sample, sequenced in a study of T cells after yellow fever vaccination. TCRdb analysed the 5' RACE reads with MiXCR anew, one entry per CDR3 protein. The sample lists fewer than 400,000 distinct CDR3 sequences, 6.2% occurring once. The sequencing here drew on PBMCs, taken 5 days after the yellow fever booster vaccination. The receptors derive from a man aged 25-45 years who received the YFV17D yellow fever vaccine.

This clonotype has just a few counts. V gene TRBV15 combines with J gene TRBJ2-1; 9 nucleotides agree with TRBD1. V gave up 0 bases and J gave up 6 bases; unmatched junction bases: 9. Germline lookup yields CDR1 LNHNV and CDR2 YYDKDF (reference sequence). The CDR3 sequence is 17 residues long. The DNA for the CDR3 is TGTGCCACCAGCAGAGATCGGGGGACAGGGCCATCCAATGAGCAGTTCTTC. Translating it yields CATSRDRGTGPSNEQFF. The variable domain in full, with the rest retrieved from reference TRBV15 and TRBJ2-1, is DAMVIQNPRYQVTQFGKPVTLSCSQTLNHNVMYWYQQKSSQAPKLLFHYYDKDFNNEADTPDNFQSRRPNTSFCFLDIRSPGLGDTAMYLCATSRDRGTGPSNEQFFGPGTRLTVL.

This rearrangement joins TRBV5-4 to TRBJ2-2; a possible D gene is TRBD2 (7 bases). With 0 bases removed from V and 9 bases from J, the gap between germline ends came to 15 bases. There are 15 residues in the CDR3. Germline V gene sequence: CDR1 SGHNT, CDR2 YYREEE (reference sequence). The CDR3: CASSLAAAGARELFF. CDR3 DNA: TGTGCCAGCAGCTTGGCGGCGGCGGGGGCCCGGGAGCTGTTTTTT.

The sample holds a few counts of this clonotype. The gene calls are TRBV5-6 and TRBJ1-5, with unresolved D. CDR3 size: 15 residues. With 4 bases removed from V and 0 bases from J, the gap between germline ends came to 11 bases. Germline V CDR1 and CDR2: SGHDT, YYEEEE. Here the CDR3 DNA reads TGTGCCAGCAGCCTGGGAGGCGTTAGCAATCAGCCCCAGCATTTT. Translating it yields CASSLGGVSNQPQHF.

This clonotype was recorded many times. This sequence joins TRBV10-3 and TRBJ2-5; TRBD2 matches at 9 bases. Looked up from germline, CDR1 is ENHRY and CDR2 is SYGVKD. This CDR3 is built from 16 residues. V was pared by 6 bases and J by 7 bases, with 15 bases of the junction left unmatched. The CDR3: CAISPSSGTTTGTQYF. Here the CDR3 DNA reads TGTGCCATCAGCCCATCTAGCGGGACTACAACAGGGACCCAGTACTTC.

This clonotype was detected only a few times. The J gene is TRBJ2-5, the V gene TRBV5-1; unclear D gene. Trimming stripped 3 bases from V and 0 bases from J, with 9 bases between. There are 14 residues in the CDR3. Germline V gene lookup returns CDR1 SGHRS and CDR2 YFSETQ. The CDR3, as DNA: TGCGCCAGCAGCTCGACTGAGTACCAAGAGACCCAGTACTTC. Translated: CASSSTEYQETQYF.

The rearrangement joins TRBV19 to TRBJ2-7; perhaps TRBD2 as D (5 bases). Deletions cut 1 base from V and 3 bases from J, with 13 bases between. Germline assignment: CDR1 LNHDA and CDR2 SQIVND (reference sequence). The CDR3 extends over 15 amino acids. CDR3 protein: CASSIVSGGVYEQYF. The CDR3 DNA reads TGTGCCAGTAGTATAGTAAGCGGAGGAGTCTACGAGCAGTACTTC.

The sample holds many counts of this clonotype. This sequence joins TRBV29-1 and TRBJ2-2; possibly TRBD1 for D (7 bases). The CDR3 length is 16 residues. Trimming removed 3 bases at V and 3 bases at J, with 17 bases between. CDR1 SQVTM and CDR2 ANQGSEA come from the germline V gene. As DNA, the CDR3 is TGCAGCGTTGAGACCGGGAGCAGGGGGGACACCGGGGAGCTGTTTTTT. It specifies CSVETGSRGDTGELFF.

V usage is TRBV23-1 and J usage is TRBJ2-2, with D possibly TRBD2 on 5 matching bases. TRBV23-1 is identified as an open reading frame with a role that is uncertain. The CDR3 contains 22 residues. V shed 2 bases and J shed 6 bases, with 34 bases lying between them. CDR3 region: CASSQTGKGSYLRLAKAGELFF. CDR3 bases: TGCGCCAGCAGTCAAACGGGAAAAGGGAGCTACCTCAGGCTCGCCAAGGCCGGGGAGCTGTTTTTT.

The table lists this clonotype with a few counts. The chain carries TRBV4-3 and TRBJ1-1; 9 nucleotides align to TRBD1. Germline loops: CDR1 LGHNA, CDR2 YSLEER. This CDR3 spans 16 amino acids. V dropped 4 bases and J dropped 1; count of bases not matched to a gene: 7. The CDR3 coding sequence is TGCGCCAGCAGCCGGAACCCGGGACAGGGGAACACTGAAGCTTTCTTT. It encodes CASSRNPGQGNTEAFF.

This clonotype occurred a few times. This chain links TRBV28 with TRBJ2-7; tentatively, D is TRBD1 (6 bases). Germline V gene sequence: CDR1 MDHEN, CDR2 SYDVKM. Trimming cost V 4 bases and J 2 bases, with 18 bases left between them. This CDR3 has 16 amino acids. CDR3 protein: CASSSRTGFSPYEQYF. The CDR3 bases are TGTGCCAGCAGTTCCAGAACAGGGTTTAGTCCCTACGAGCAGTACTTC. The full variable domain, in which reference TRBV28 and TRBJ2-7 provide the parts outside the CDR3, is DVKVTQSSRYLVKRTGEKVFLECVQDMDHENMFWYRQDPGLGLRLIYFSYDVKMKEKGDIPEGYSVSREKKERFSLILESASTNQTSMYLCASSSRTGFSPYEQYFGPGTRLTVT.

This clonotype was recorded a few times. The rearrangement uses TRBV20-1 and TRBJ2-1, with 9 nucleotides matching TRBD2. Germline V gene lookup returns CDR1 DFQATT and CDR2 SNEGSKA (reference sequence). The CDR3 has 16 residues. Unmatched junction bases numbered 9, after V lost 4 bases and J lost 2 bases. The CDR3: CSATSGLATTYNEQFF. DNA for the CDR3: TGCAGTGCTACTAGCGGACTAGCGACCACCTACAATGAGCAGTTCTTC.

This clonotype came up many times. This chain connects TRBV7-2 to TRBJ2-7; D is unresolved. V was trimmed by 0 bases and J by 4 bases, leaving 4 bases between them. The germline V gene encodes CDR1 SGHTA and CDR2 FQGNSA. This CDR3 is 12 amino acids long. The CDR3 spells CASSLAPYEQYF. The CDR3 nucleotides read TGTGCCAGCAGCTTAGCACCTTACGAGCAGTACTTC. Full variable domain (remainder filled in from reference TRBV7-2 and TRBJ2-7): GAGVSQSPSNKVTEKGKDVELRCDPISGHTALYWYRQSLGQGLEFLIYFQGNSAPDKSGLPSDRFSAERTGGSVSTLTIQRTQQEDSAVYLCASSLAPYEQYFGPGTRLTVT.

With regard to this clonotype: A much larger clone sits a single nucleotide away, making a read error possible. The J gene is TRBJ2-7, the V gene TRBV6-2 or TRBV6-3; D is possibly TRBD1 or TRBD2 (5 bases each). Germline CDR1 is MNHEY and CDR2 is SVGEGT. The CDR3 is 13 residues long. Deletions cut 6 bases from V and 10 bases from J, with 19 bases between. CDR3 protein: CASRAGTAIKQYF. The CDR3 DNA follows: TGTGCCAGCAGGGCCGGGACCGCAATTAAACAGTACTTC.

This clonotype was observed a handful of times. The CDR3 reads CASSDRLAPLSEQYF. CDR3 bases: TGTGCCAGCAGTGACAGGCTAGCACCCCTTTCCGAGCAGTACTTC. The chain joins TRBV6-4 to TRBJ2-7, with a tentative D call TRBD2 (5 bases). The CDR3 contains 15 residues. V was pared by 2 bases and J by 6 bases, with 17 bases between. Germline V gene lookup returns CDR1 MRHNA and CDR2 SNTAGT.

This clonotype was found many times. The CDR3, as DNA: TGTGCCACCAGTGATTTTGGGAGCACAGATACGCAGTATTTT. Translating gives CATSDFGSTDTQYF. The chain couples TRBV24-1 to TRBJ2-3; D not certain. Germline V CDR1 and CDR2: KGHDR, SFDVKD. The CDR3 has 14 residues. Trimming removed 1 base from V and 0 bases from J, with 4 bases in between.

At least ten counts were recorded for this clonotype. The rearrangement joins TRBV9 to TRBJ2-3, with D tentatively TRBD1 (5 bases). CDR1 and CDR2 (germline): SGDLS, YYNGEE. The CDR3 loop spans 15 amino acids. Trimming took off 2 bases at V and 2 bases at J, with 12 bases between the two ends. CDR3 nucleotides: TGTGCCAGCAGCGTTTCAGGACACAACACAGATACGCAGTATTTT. Its translation: CASSVSGHNTDTQYF.

The chain links TRBV6-4 to TRBJ2-7; tentatively, D is TRBD1 (6 bases). The germline V gene encodes CDR1 MRHNA and CDR2 SNTAGT. The germline V and J ends were trimmed by 7 bases and 1 base, with 11 bases remaining between them. The CDR3 has 13 residues. This CDR3 reads CASKMDRSYEQYF. CDR3 DNA sequence: TGTGCCAGCAAAATGGACAGATCCTACGAGCAGTACTTC.

This clonotype has ten or more counts. This chain uses TRBV20-1 with TRBJ2-1; D remains unclear. The CDR3 consists of 13 residues. The ends were cut back, 0 bases at V and 5 bases at J, with 8 bases in the middle. The germline CDR1 and CDR2 sequences are DFQATT and SNEGSKA (reference sequence). The CDR3 loop reads CSARDRTDNEQFF. The CDR3 coding sequence is TGCAGTGCTAGAGATCGGACGGACAATGAGCAGTTCTTC.

V usage is TRBV4-3 and J usage is TRBJ2-7; possibly TRBD1 for D (6 bases). V lost 0 bases and J 0 bases, leaving 9 bases between the germline ends. The CDR3 sequence is 15 residues long. Germline CDR1 and CDR2: LGHNA and YSLEER. The CDR3 bases are TGCGCCAGCAGCCAAGATTGGACAGTCTCCTACGAGCAGTACTTC. The encoded protein is CASSQDWTVSYEQYF.

This clonotype was observed many times. The chain carries TRBV4-3 and TRBJ2-1; TRBD2 agrees at 13 bases. In germline, CDR1 is LGHNA, CDR2 YSLEER. The CDR3 runs to 20 residues. Trimming took 0 bases from V and 0 from J; bases not matched to a gene: 8. CDR3 residues: CASSQDQLAGGPGSYNEQFF. For the CDR3, the DNA is TGCGCCAGCAGCCAAGATCAACTAGCGGGAGGGCCGGGCTCCTACAATGAGCAGTTCTTC.

This clonotype has a handful of counts. The chain uses TRBV6-1 and TRBJ2-1; weak D call: TRBD2 (6 bases). CDR3 length: 16 residues. V shed 4 bases and J shed 4 bases, with 17 bases lying between them. Per germline, CDR1 MNHNS and CDR2 SASEGT. The CDR3 loop reads CASSGVISGVYNEQFF. In nucleotides, the CDR3 is TGTGCCAGCAGTGGTGTAATTAGCGGAGTATACAATGAGCAGTTCTTC.

The table lists this clonotype with many counts. This chain joins TRBV20-1 and TRBJ1-1, with D perhaps TRBD1 (6 bases). Trimming pared 3 bases from V and 2 bases from J, leaving 19 bases between. The CDR3 has 16 residues. CDR1 is DFQATT, CDR2 SNEGSKA, per germline (reference sequence). This CDR3 is CSARAGVRGQNTEAFF. CDR3 bases: TGCAGTGCTAGGGCCGGTGTCAGGGGCCAAAACACTGAAGCTTTCTTT.

This clonotype was detected many times. V usage is TRBV7-9 and J usage is TRBJ2-5; TRBD2 matches at 7 bases. Trimming removed 11 bases from V and 2 bases from J; junction bases left unmatched: 5. Germline V gives CDR1 SEHNR, CDR2 FQNEAQ (reference sequence). CDR3 size: 12 residues. CDR3 loop: CAGGGDQETQYF. The CDR3 region has the DNA TGTGCCGGGGGAGGGGATCAAGAGACCCAGTACTTC.

This clonotype was counted ten times or more. The rearrangement uses TRBV7-6 and TRBJ2-7; D unresolved. Trimming shortened V by 1 base and J by 2 bases, and 12 bases separated the two germline ends. In germline, CDR1 is SGHVS, CDR2 FNYEAQ. This CDR3 is 15 amino acids long. In DNA form, the CDR3 reads TGTGCCAGCAGCTTAGGACCTCCGGGTACCTACGAGCAGTACTTC. The encoded protein is CASSLGPPGTYEQYF.

This clonotype was seen repeatedly, ten times or more. V usage is TRBV7-4 and J usage is TRBJ1-5; D ambiguous. Germline lookup yields CDR1 SGHVT and CDR2 SQSDAQ. Trimming shortened V by 10 bases and J by 1 base, and 8 bases separated the two germline ends. The CDR3 is made up of 12 amino acids. The CDR3 sequence is CANPRSNQPQHF. The CDR3 nucleotides are TGTGCCAACCCCAGGAGCAATCAGCCCCAGCATTTT.

This clonotype was counted ten times or more. The CDR3 reads CASSSPGSGNEQYF. The CDR3, as DNA: TGTGCCAGCAGCTCACCCGGGTCGGGGAACGAGCAGTACTTC. The chain is built from TRBV7-9 and TRBJ2-7, with a weak D call TRBD2 (5 bases). The CDR3 runs 14 residues. The V gene lost 4 bases and the J gene lost 5 bases, with 15 bases spanning the gap. Per the germline V gene, CDR1 is SEHNR and CDR2 is FQNEAQ (reference sequence).

This clonotype was observed a handful of times. The genes are TRBV11-3 and TRBJ2-2; the D gene is possibly TRBD2 (5 bases). Deletions cut 5 bases from V and 5 bases from J, with 12 bases between. Germline V gene lookup returns CDR1 SGHNT and CDR2 YENEEA. CDR3 size: 14 residues. This CDR3 is CASSRGALTGELFF. The CDR3 coding sequence is TGTGCCAGCAGCCGGGGAGCCCTGACCGGGGAGCTGTTTTTT.

This clonotype has ten or more counts. The J gene is TRBJ2-4, the V gene TRBV6-1; D unclear. CDR1 MNHNS and CDR2 SASEGT come from the germline V gene. The length of the CDR3 is 16 residues. V was cut by 3 bases and J by 0 bases, with 12 bases left in between. The CDR3 nucleotides are TGTGCCAGCAGTGATAACCTCCGACTAGCCAAAAACATTCAGTACTTC. As protein: CASSDNLRLAKNIQYF.

This clonotype was detected a few times. The gene calls are TRBV7-8 and TRBJ2-2; TRBD2 is a possible D gene (5 bases). The CDR3 covers 16 residues. Trimming stripped 5 bases from V and 0 bases from J, with 13 bases between. Germline values: CDR1 SGHVS, CDR2 FQNEAQ. CDR3 residues: CASSPLDLTNTGELFF. CDR3 nucleotide sequence: TGTGCCAGCAGCCCGTTGGACTTGACGAACACCGGGGAGCTGTTTTTT.

This clonotype was found a few times. The chain recombines TRBV20-1 with TRBJ2-5; TRBD2 matches 7 bases. The CDR3 contains 14 residues. CDR1 DFQATT and CDR2 SNEGSKA come from the germline V gene (reference sequence). V trimming: 5 bases; J trimming: 3 bases; junction bases outside the gene matches: 9. The CDR3 bases are TGCAGTGCTGCCCCCCCTAGCGGAGAAGAGACCCAGTACTTC. Its protein is CSAAPPSGEETQYF.

Notes on this clonotype: A much larger clone sits a single nucleotide away, making a read error possible. The chain uses TRBV12-3 or TRBV12-4 and TRBJ2-5; 8 bases match TRBD1. The CDR3 totals 16 residues. The CDR3 nucleotides are TGTGCCAGCAGATTAGAAGGCGCAGGGGGCTTGGTGACCCAGTACTTC. This codes for CASRLEGAGGLVTQYF.